This TCR beta chain was identified during a study of beta chain features in type 1 diabetes. Turning to the study itself: Researchers looked at around 100 million sorted cells across all samples. Study results and caveats: Compared with healthy donors, patients appeared to share more similar naive, central memory and regulatory TCRB repertoires. At VDJ recombination sites, type 1 diabetes patients had fewer insertions and more deleted nucleotides.

This clone has only a few counts. The target antigen is unknown. All of the isolated RNA was reverse transcribed, so expressed TCRB transcripts were sequenced. The table came from immunoSEQ multiplex PCR; TCRdb's copy has only in-frame clones and leaves some out. The data show some 230,000 clones, with more than 9% seen just once and 0.03% to 0.04% held by the top ten. The trim removed 1 base at V and 7 bases at J, leaving 5 bases unmatched. Germline CDR1 reads LNHNV; CDR2 reads YYDKDF (reference sequence). The CDR3 is made up of 15 amino acids. V is TRBV15 and J is TRBJ2-1; TRBD2 matches 9 bases. The sequenced sample was naive CD4+ T cells from blood. This clonotype originated in a woman between 18 and 29 years old in good health. CDR3 sequence: CATSRGGSGRNEQFF. CDR3 in DNA: TGTGCCACCAGCAGAGGAGGGAGCGGGAGGAATGAGCAGTTCTTC.